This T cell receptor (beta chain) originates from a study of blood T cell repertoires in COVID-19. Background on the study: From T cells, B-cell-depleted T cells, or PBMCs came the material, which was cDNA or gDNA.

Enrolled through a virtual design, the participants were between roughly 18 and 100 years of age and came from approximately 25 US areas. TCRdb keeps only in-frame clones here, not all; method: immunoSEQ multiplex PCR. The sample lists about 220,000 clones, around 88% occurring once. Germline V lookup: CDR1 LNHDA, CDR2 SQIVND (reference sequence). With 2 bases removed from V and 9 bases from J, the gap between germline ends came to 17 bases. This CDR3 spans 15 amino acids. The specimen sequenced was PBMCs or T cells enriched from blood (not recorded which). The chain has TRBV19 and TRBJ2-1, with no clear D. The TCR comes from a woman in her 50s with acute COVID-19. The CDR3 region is CASSIIDRRTGEQFF. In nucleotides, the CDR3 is TGTGCCAGTAGTATAATCGACCGACGAACGGGTGAGCAGTTCTTC.